What follows is one T cell receptor beta chain and its context. Every contributor of samples was a Caucasian grown-up residing in Nashville, Tennessee. This CDR3 contains 15 residues. Germline CDR1 LNHDA, CDR2 SQIVND (reference sequence). The V end was cut by 3 bases, the J end by 0 bases, with 11 bases between. This record belongs to a study of shared clonotypes between healthy human individuals. About the research overall: Used for every donor were three CD4 naive, three CD4 memory, two CD8 naive and one CD8 memory plate.

The repertoire was sequenced with immunoSEQ multiplex PCR; TCRdb's copy has only in-frame clones and lacks some. The sample has roughly 2.6 million clones, around 90% seen once. This sequence was found in a man between 18 and 29 years old in good health. J is TRBJ1-1 and V is TRBV19, with D perhaps TRBD1 (5 bases). Sequenced input: naive CD4+ T cells sorted from blood. The subset: CD45RA+ positively selected. The CDR3 nucleotides are TGTGCCAGTAGTATGGCAGGGACCTTGAACACTGAAGCTTTCTTT. Its protein is CASSMAGTLNTEAFF.